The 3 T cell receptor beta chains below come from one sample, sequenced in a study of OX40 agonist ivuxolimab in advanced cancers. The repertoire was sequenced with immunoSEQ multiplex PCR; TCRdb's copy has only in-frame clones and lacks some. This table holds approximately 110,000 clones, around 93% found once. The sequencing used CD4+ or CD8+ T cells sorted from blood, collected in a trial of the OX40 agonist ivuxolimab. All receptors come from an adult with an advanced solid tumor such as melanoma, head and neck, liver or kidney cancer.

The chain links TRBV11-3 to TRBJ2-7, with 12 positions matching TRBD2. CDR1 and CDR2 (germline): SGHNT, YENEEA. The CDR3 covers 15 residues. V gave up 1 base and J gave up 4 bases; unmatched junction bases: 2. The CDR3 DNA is TGTGCCAGCAGCTTAGGACTAGCGGGAGTTTACGAGCAGTACTTC. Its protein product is CASSLGLAGVYEQYF.

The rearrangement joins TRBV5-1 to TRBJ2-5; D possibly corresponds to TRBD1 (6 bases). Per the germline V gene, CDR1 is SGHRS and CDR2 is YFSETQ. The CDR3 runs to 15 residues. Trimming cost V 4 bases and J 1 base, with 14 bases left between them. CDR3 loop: CASSPQDSRQETQYF. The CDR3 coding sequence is TGCGCCAGCAGCCCCCAGGACAGTCGCCAAGAGACCCAGTACTTC.

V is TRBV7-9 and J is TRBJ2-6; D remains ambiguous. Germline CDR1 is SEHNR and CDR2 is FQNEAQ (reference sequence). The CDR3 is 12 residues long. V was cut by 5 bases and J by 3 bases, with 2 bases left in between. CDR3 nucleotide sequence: TGTGCCAGCAGCGATGGGGCCAACGTCCTGACTTTC. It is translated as CASSDGANVLTF.